These 21 T cell receptor beta chains were all obtained from the same sample, sequenced in a study of metastatic and nonmetastatic thyroid tumors. TCRdb re-processed the PCR reads through MiXCR. The sample holds about 93,000 clones; approximately 11% are singletons and the top ten take about 11%. Thyroid surgery was performed in patients who had received no treatment beforehand. The source material was blood. All receptors come from a female donor with papillary thyroid cancer or a benign thyroid nodule (not recorded which). Some clones in this sample may be carry-over from other donors' samples.

There are a few counts of this clone. This rearrangement joins TRBV28 to TRBJ2-7, with D maybe TRBD1 (6 bases). CDR1 and CDR2 from the germline V gene are MDHEN and SYDVKM. Deletions cut 6 bases from V and 3 bases from J, with 21 bases between. The CDR3 runs 16 residues. The DNA of the CDR3 is TGTGCCAGCAGCGCCCAGGGGCTCCTGCCAGACTACGAGCAGTACTTC. It encodes CASSAQGLLPDYEQYF.

V gene TRBV7-2 combines with J gene TRBJ2-4; D may correspond to TRBD1 or TRBD2 (6 bases each). Between the trimmed V and J ends, which lost 1 base and 7 bases, there was a span of 17 bases. This CDR3 is 16 amino acids long. Germline V CDR1 and CDR2: SGHTA, FQGNSA. The CDR3 DNA is TGTGCCAGCAGCTTAGATCCGGGGGCCGGAGGGAACATTCAGTACTTC. Its protein is CASSLDPGAGGNIQYF. The full variable domain, with the rest looked up from reference TRBV7-2 and TRBJ2-4, is GAGVSQSPSNKVTEKGKDVELRCDPISGHTALYWYRQSLGQGLEFLIYFQGNSAPDKSGLPSDRFSAERTGGSVSTLTIQRTQQEDSAVYLCASSLDPGAGGNIQYFGAGTRLSVL.

This clone has a handful of counts. One junction end does not reproduce the germline sequence, and a read error may be involved. At the DNA level, this CDR3 is encoded by other sequences in the same sample as well. The chain links TRBV18 to TRBJ1-3, with D possibly TRBD1 on 6 matching bases. The germline gives CDR1 KGHSH, CDR2 LQKENI. This CDR3 is built from 15 residues. CDR3 sequence: CASSSDRSSGSTIYF. CDR3 coding DNA: TGTGCCAGCTCGTCCGACAGGTCTTCTGGAAGCACCATATATTTT.

This clone occurred a few times. A much larger clonotype is one base distant, so this may be a read error. V usage is TRBV19 and J usage is TRBJ2-1; no clear D gene. Germline values: CDR1 LNHDA, CDR2 SQIVND (reference sequence). The CDR3 loop spans 13 amino acids. V lost 5 bases and J lost 9, with 14 bases in between. In nucleotides, the CDR3 is TGTGCCAGTAGTGTCTTACTCTTGGGTGAGCAGTTCTTC. This encodes CASSVLLLGEQFF. Supplemented by reference TRBV19 and TRBJ2-1, the full variable domain reads DGGITQSPKYLFRKEGQNVTLSCEQNLNHDAMYWYRQDPGQGLRLIYYSQIVNDFQKGDIAEGYSVSREKKESFPLTVTSAQKNPTAFYLCASSVLLLGEQFFGPGTRLTVL.

This clone was detected only a few times. Its ends do not fully match the called genes, so a read error is possible. The chain employs TRBV20-1 and TRBJ2-3; maybe TRBD1 (6 bases). This CDR3 has 16 amino acids. Per germline, CDR1 DFQATT and CDR2 SNEGSKA (reference sequence). This CDR3 is CSARDMGWGPTDTKYF. For the CDR3, the DNA is TGCAGTGCTAGAGATATGGGGTGGGGGCCCACAGATACGAAGTATTTT.

This clone appeared many times. This chain joins TRBV5-6 and TRBJ2-1; 8 nucleotides match TRBD2. This CDR3 is built from 15 residues. V shed 4 bases and J 4 bases; nucleotides not matched to a gene: 7. Germline lookup yields CDR1 SGHDT and CDR2 YYEEEE. CDR3: CASSGKAGVYNEQFF. CDR3 bases: TGTGCCAGCAGCGGGAAAGCGGGGGTTTACAATGAGCAGTTCTTC.

This clone showed up many times. The V call is TRBV6-1, the J call TRBJ2-1; the D gene is possibly TRBD2 (6 bases). The CDR3 covers 16 residues. V shed 6 bases and J shed 8 bases, with 23 bases lying between them. CDR1 MNHNS and CDR2 SASEGT come from the germline V gene. CDR3 bases: TGTGCCAGCAGCCAAACTCTGGGGGAGGTGGACGATGAGCAGTTCTTC. It specifies CASSQTLGEVDDEQFF.

This clone was detected many times. The limits of the CDR3 on the DNA are not certain, so only TCRdb's listed CDR3 is given. The chain couples TRBV5-4 to TRBJ1-2; no DNA check was done on the table's D call, TRBD1. The CDR3 comprises 17 residues, both ends counted. Germline values: CDR1 SGHNT, CDR2 YYREEE (reference sequence). The CDR3 sequence is CASSFGPGQAPMDGYTF.

Ten or more counts support this clone. The chain combines TRBV28 with TRBJ1-2, with D hard to call. Germline V lookup: CDR1 MDHEN, CDR2 SYDVKM. V lost 3 bases, J lost 6 bases, and 14 bases lay in between. The CDR3 consists of 14 residues. DNA of the CDR3: TGTGCCAGCAGTTTTTTCCCCCTTGGCGATGGCTACACCTTC. As protein: CASSFFPLGDGYTF.

This clone came up many times. The chain combines TRBV6-1 with TRBJ2-3; D not certain. V shed 4 bases and J shed 7 bases, with 9 bases lying between them. CDR3 length: 12 residues. From germline, CDR1 is MNHNS and CDR2 SASEGT. The CDR3: CASSVNYNTQYF. CDR3 DNA: TGTGCCAGCAGTGTTAATTACAATACGCAGTATTTT.

Many counts were recorded for this clone. The V call is TRBV15, the J call TRBJ2-1; 14 nucleotides line up with TRBD2. CDR1 LNHNV and CDR2 YYDKDF come from the germline V gene (reference sequence). CDR3 length equals 17 residues. V gave up 5 bases and J gave up 2 bases; unmatched junction bases: 5. CDR3 amino acids: CATSSRLAGGTYNEQFF. The CDR3 DNA is TGTGCCACCAGCTCCAGACTAGCGGGGGGGACCTACAATGAGCAGTTCTTC. The variable domain in full, completed from reference TRBV15 and TRBJ2-1, reads DAMVIQNPRYQVTQFGKPVTLSCSQTLNHNVMYWYQQKSSQAPKLLFHYYDKDFNNEADTPDNFQSRRPNTSFCFLDIRSPGLGDTAMYLCATSSRLAGGTYNEQFFGPGTRLTVL.

This clone was counted once. The chain employs TRBV7-8 and TRBJ2-1, with 15 bases that match TRBD2. The CDR3 extends over 17 amino acids. J gave up 9 bases and V 6 bases, and 12 bases lay outside the gene matches. Germline V gene sequence: CDR1 SGHVS, CDR2 FQNEAQ. For the CDR3, the DNA is TGTGCCAGCAGATTACTCGGGACTAGCGGGAGGAGCGGTGAGCAGTTCTTC. Encoded protein: CASRLLGTSGRSGEQFF. Drawing the rest from reference TRBV7-8 and TRBJ2-1, the complete variable domain is GAGVSQSPRYKVAKRGQDVALRCDPISGHVSLFWYQQALGQGPEFLTYFQNEAQLDKSGLPSDRFFAERPEGSVSTLKIQRTQQEDSAVYLCASRLLGTSGRSGEQFFGPGTRLTVL.

This clone was counted ten times or more. The sample holds other DNA sequences that translate to the same CDR3. The chain combines TRBV15 with TRBJ1-4; D is perhaps TRBD1 (5 bases). The CDR3 has 15 amino acids. Germline V lookup: CDR1 LNHNV, CDR2 YYDKDF (reference sequence). The V end lost 5 bases, the J end lost 3 bases, and 13 bases lay between the germline ends. The CDR3 reads CATSSGTSANEKLFF. The CDR3 nucleotides are TGTGCCACCAGCTCAGGGACGTCTGCTAATGAAAAACTGTTTTTT.

This clone was seen at least ten times. The chain is built from TRBV7-2 and TRBJ2-1; D might be TRBD2 (6 bases). Germline CDR1 is SGHTA and CDR2 is FQGNSA. The CDR3 contains 15 residues. With 3 bases removed from V and 9 bases from J, the gap between germline ends came to 18 bases. This chain's CDR3 is CASSLSTGVKVEQFF. DNA for the CDR3: TGTGCCAGCAGCTTGTCGACGGGAGTAAAGGTTGAGCAGTTCTTC.

This clone has at least ten counts. V and J are TRBV9 and TRBJ1-5; a weak D match, TRBD1 (6 bases). Between the trimmed V and J ends, which lost 3 bases and 4 bases, there was a span of 11 bases. This CDR3 is built from 14 residues. Germline values: CDR1 SGDLS, CDR2 YYNGEE. CDR3 DNA sequence: TGTGCCAGCAGCGAGGGGGGCGGAAATCAGCCCCAGCATTTT. This translates into CASSEGGGNQPQHF.

This clone was seen repeatedly, ten times or more. This chain joins TRBV28 and TRBJ2-1; the match to TRBD1 covers 11 bases. The CDR3 consists of 16 residues. Germline CDR1 and CDR2: MDHEN and SYDVKM. Trimming at V came to 5 bases and at J to 8 bases, leaving 11 bases not matched to a gene. The CDR3 DNA reads as TGTGCCAGCAGTGGGACAGGGGGTGGTAGGAGCGATGAGCAGTTCTTC. The encoded protein is CASSGTGGGRSDEQFF.

Ten or more counts support this clone. This chain uses TRBV2 with TRBJ1-4; D not certain. The germline V gene has CDR1 SNHLY and CDR2 FYNNEI. V lost 7 bases and J lost 3, with 15 bases in between. This CDR3 spans 15 amino acids. DNA of the CDR3: TGTGCCAGCACCCAGGAGGTGATCTCTAATGAAAAACTGTTTTTT. Protein product: CASTQEVISNEKLFF.

This clone was counted at least ten times. The rearrangement uses TRBV29-1 and TRBJ1-1, with 8 bases identical to TRBD1. Germline loops: CDR1 SQVTM, CDR2 ANQGSEA. The CDR3 sequence is 14 residues long. V trimming: 7 bases; J trimming: 3 bases; junction bases outside the gene matches: 10. CDR3 nucleotides: TGCAGCGCAACCAGGACAGGGTTGGACACTGAAGCTTTCTTT. Translating it yields CSATRTGLDTEAFF.

The CDR3 here is CASSRGQSGAFF. The DNA of the CDR3 is TGCGCCAGCAGCCGGGGACAGTCCGGGGCTTTCTTT. V is TRBV4-1 and J is TRBJ1-1, with TRBD1 matching over 7 bases. CDR1 and CDR2 from the germline V gene are MGHRA and YSYEKL. The CDR3 loop spans 12 amino acids. With 4 bases clipped from V and 11 bases from J, the junction kept 7 bases outside the gene matches.

This clone was recorded many times. V usage is TRBV5-6 and J usage is TRBJ2-7; D perhaps matches TRBD1 (6 bases). Trimming pared 0 bases from V and 5 bases from J, leaving 6 bases between. Germline loops: CDR1 SGHDT, CDR2 YYEEEE. The CDR3 is 12 residues long. Written as DNA, the CDR3 is TGTGCCAGCAGCTTGGCAGGGGACGAGCAGTACTTC. Protein: CASSLAGDEQYF.

Sample share makes this clone medium-sized. V is TRBV13 and J is TRBJ1-3; a possible D gene is TRBD1 (6 bases). CDR1 PRHDT and CDR2 FYEKMQ come from the germline V gene (reference sequence). This CDR3 is built from 15 residues. The V end was cut by 5 bases, the J end by 0 bases, with 11 bases between. This CDR3 reads CASSRDTSSGNTIYF. The CDR3 bases are TGTGCCAGCAGCCGGGACACCAGCTCTGGAAACACCATATATTTT.